This TCR beta chain was sequenced during a study of cytomegalovirus exposure and HLA in healthy donors. Points from the study as a whole: A cluster of highly shared sequence variants was likely a sequencing artifact. Earlier analysis found most TCR beta V segments productive about 90% or about 30% of the time.

V gave up 1 base and J gave up 1 base; unmatched junction bases: 1. Germline CDR1 MNHEY, CDR2 SMNVEV (reference sequence). CDR3 length: 14 amino acids. In the PCR, 60 Vbeta and 13 Jbeta primers were used. Clones were sequenced by immunoSEQ multiplex PCR, and TCRdb holds only the in-frame ones, with some missing. The sample lists roughly 180,000 clones; approximately 88% were seen once. As for this clone: Its antigen remains unknown.

This chain uses TRBV27 with TRBJ2-7; 7 bases align to TRBD1. This receptor was identified in a boy between 10 and 17 years old in good health and CMV-seronegative. Material: PBMCs. CDR3 loop: CASSLLQGSYEQYF. The CDR3 DNA follows: TGTGCCAGCAGTTTATTACAGGGGTCCTACGAGCAGTACTTC.